The 30 T cell receptor beta chains below come from one sample, sequenced in a study of CD8 T cells in Susac syndrome. RNA, at about 0.45 to 1 ug, was reverse transcribed with random hexamers. From the immunoSEQ multiplex PCR reads, TCRdb called clonotypes with MiXCR, one entry per CDR3 protein. The sample includes approximately 150,000 distinct CDR3 sequences, around 95% of them seen just once. The material sequenced was CD4+ T cells from PBMCs. These receptors came from a human donor with multiple sclerosis.

The chain links TRBV7-2 to TRBJ2-7; 10 bases fit TRBD1. The CDR3 extends over 14 amino acids. V was pared by 4 bases and J by 7 bases, with 7 bases of the junction left unmatched. CDR1 and CDR2 from the germline V gene are SGHTA and FQGNSA. The CDR3 nucleotides read TGTGCCAGCAGCTCGAGGACAGGGGGGAGTGAGCAGTACTTC. Amino acid sequence: CASSSRTGGSEQYF.

The J gene is TRBJ2-4, the V gene TRBV25-1; 9 nucleotides match TRBD1. In germline, CDR1 is MGHDK, CDR2 SYGVNS. CDR3 size: 15 residues. The J segment lost 6 bases and the V segment lost 6 bases, leaving 9 bases of the junction unmatched. In DNA form, the CDR3 reads TGTGCCAGCAGCCCGTTGACAGGGGGTGGAAACATTCAGTACTTC. Its translation: CASSPLTGGGNIQYF.

This chain uses TRBV9 with TRBJ1-2; no firm D call. This CDR3 region has 13 residues. Per the germline V gene, CDR1 is SGDLS and CDR2 is YYNGEE. Between the trimmed V and J ends, which lost 6 bases and 4 bases, there was a span of 13 bases. As DNA, the CDR3 is TGTGCCAGCACGTCGGGGAGGGCCTATGGCTACACCTTC. Translating gives CASTSGRAYGYTF. Using reference TRBV9 and TRBJ1-2 for the parts outside the CDR3, the full variable domain is DSGVTQTPKHLITATGQRVTLRCSPRSGDLSVYWYQQSLDQGLQFLIQYYNGEERAKGNILERFSAQQFPDLHSELNLSSLELGDSALYFCASTSGRAYGYTFGSGTRLTVV.

This chain connects TRBV3-1 to TRBJ2-7; D is perhaps TRBD2 (6 bases). The germline CDR1 and CDR2 sequences are LGHDT and YNNKEL (reference sequence). The germline V and J ends were trimmed by 3 bases and 2 bases, with 11 bases remaining between them. This CDR3 is built from 14 residues. The CDR3 sequence is CASSQSQRAYEQYF. The CDR3 coding sequence is TGTGCCAGCAGCCAGTCCCAGCGGGCCTACGAGCAGTACTTC.

The chain couples TRBV29-1 to TRBJ1-2, with 7 bases that match TRBD1. This CDR3 contains 14 residues. The germline CDR1 and CDR2 sequences are SQVTM and ANQGSEA. Germline trimming cut 0 bases from V and 14 bases from J; bases unmatched to any gene: 15. The CDR3 sequence: CSVEDSGRSPRGTF. DNA of the CDR3: TGCAGCGTTGAAGATTCGGGACGCTCCCCCAGGGGGACCTTC.

The V gene is TRBV10-3, the J gene TRBJ2-3; TRBD2 aligns across 12 bases. Trimming removed 6 bases from V and 5 bases from J; junction bases left unmatched: 6. The germline CDR1 and CDR2 sequences are ENHRY and SYGVKD. The CDR3 length is 15 residues. The CDR3 reads CAISAQGLAGDTQYF. CDR3 bases: TGTGCCATCAGCGCACAGGGACTAGCGGGAGATACGCAGTATTTT.

A single count supports this clonotype. This rearrangement joins TRBV19 to TRBJ2-7, with D possibly being TRBD1 (5 bases). The V end lost 8 bases, the J end lost 0 bases, and 11 bases lay between the germline ends. There are 13 residues in the CDR3. Germline lookup yields CDR1 LNHDA and CDR2 SQIVND (reference sequence). Here the CDR3 reads CASADSSSYEQYF. As DNA, the CDR3 is TGTGCCAGTGCCGACAGTAGCTCCTACGAGCAGTACTTC. Supplemented by reference TRBV19 and TRBJ2-7, the full variable domain reads DGGITQSPKYLFRKEGQNVTLSCEQNLNHDAMYWYRQDPGQGLRLIYYSQIVNDFQKGDIAEGYSVSREKKESFPLTVTSAQKNPTAFYLCASADSSSYEQYFGPGTRLTVT.

The CDR3: CASSVDEGAGSPLHF. CDR3 in DNA: TGTGCCAGCAGCGTAGATGAGGGGGCGGGTTCACCCCTCCACTTT. This sequence joins TRBV9 and TRBJ1-6, with 7 bases identical to TRBD1. From germline, CDR1 is SGDLS and CDR2 YYNGEE. The J segment lost 9 bases and the V segment lost 0 bases, leaving 6 bases of the junction unmatched. The CDR3 contains 15 residues.

The J gene is TRBJ2-7, the V gene TRBV10-1; 8 bases are shared with TRBD2. V lost 8 bases to trimming and J lost 7 bases; unmatched junction nucleotides: 10. This CDR3 region has 13 residues. The germline gives CDR1 WNHNN, CDR2 SYGVQD (reference sequence). The CDR3 is CASPGGGLREQYF. The CDR3 DNA is TGCGCCAGCCCCGGGGGGGGGTTAAGGGAGCAGTACTTC.

The chain links TRBV25-1 to TRBJ2-1, with D perhaps given as TRBD1 or TRBD2 (5 bases each). The V end lost 4 bases, the J end lost 6 bases, and 19 bases lay between the germline ends. The CDR3 is 16 amino acids. Germline values: CDR1 MGHDK, CDR2 SYGVNS. CDR3 protein: CASSGAKLVRGNEQFF. CDR3 DNA sequence: TGTGCCAGCAGTGGGGCCAAACTAGTGAGGGGCAATGAGCAGTTCTTC. Full variable domain (rest looked up from reference TRBV25-1 and TRBJ2-1): EADIYQTPRYLVIGTGKKITLECSQTMGHDKMYWYQQDPGMELHLIHYSYGVNSTEKGDLSSESTVSRIRTEHFPLTLESARPSHTSQYLCASSGAKLVRGNEQFFGPGTRLTVL.

DNA for the CDR3: TGTGCCAGCAGCGCCCGGACAGCAGATACGCAGTATTTT. Protein: CASSARTADTQYF. V is TRBV7-2 and J is TRBJ2-3; D is possibly TRBD1 (6 bases). V dropped 5 bases and J dropped 4 bases, with 10 bases sitting between them. CDR3 length equals 13 residues. CDR1 is SGHTA and CDR2 is FQGNSA in the germline V gene.

This chain connects TRBV24-1 to TRBJ2-6; D is unresolved. Trimming removed 3 bases from V and 0 bases from J, with 14 bases in between. The germline V gene encodes CDR1 KGHDR and CDR2 SFDVKD. CDR3 length: 18 residues. CDR3 in DNA: TGTGCCACCAGTGATAGCAGACACCCTAGCTCTGGGGCCAACGTCCTGACTTTC. Protein product: CATSDSRHPSSGANVLTF.

The chain uses TRBV18 and TRBJ1-1; weak D call: TRBD1 (6 bases). This CDR3 is 16 amino acids long. CDR1 and CDR2 (germline): KGHSH, LQKENI. Trimming left V 3 bases short and J 1 base short, with 15 bases between. Here the CDR3 reads CASSPAGARRNTEAFF. CDR3 DNA: TGTGCCAGCTCACCCGCAGGGGCGCGGCGGAACACTGAAGCTTTCTTT. The full variable domain, its missing parts supplied by reference TRBV18 and TRBJ1-1, is NAGVMQNPRHLVRRRGQEARLRCSPMKGHSHVYWYRQLPEEGLKFMVYLQKENIIDESGMPKERFSAEFPKEGPSILRIQQVVRGDSAAYFCASSPAGARRNTEAFFGQGTRLTVV.

The chain is built from TRBV20-1 and TRBJ1-5; no clear D. CDR3 length: 13 amino acids. The germline CDR1 and CDR2 sequences are DFQATT and SNEGSKA (reference sequence). V was trimmed by 0 bases and J by 4 bases, leaving 7 bases between them. The CDR3 is CSAREAGNQPQHF. CDR3 bases: TGCAGTGCTAGAGAGGCAGGAAATCAGCCCCAGCATTTT.

This clonotype was counted once. The rearrangement links TRBV25-1 to TRBJ2-7, with D tentatively TRBD2 (6 bases). With 8 bases removed from V and 5 bases from J, the gap between germline ends came to 13 bases. Germline V CDR1 and CDR2: MGHDK, SYGVNS. The CDR3 loop spans 12 amino acids. Written as DNA, the CDR3 is TGTGCCAGCCTCGGGACTTTTGACGAGCAGTACTTC. Translating gives CASLGTFDEQYF.

This chain links TRBV15 with TRBJ2-1, with 12 bases identical to TRBD2. Germline V gene lookup returns CDR1 LNHNV and CDR2 YYDKDF (reference sequence). The length of the CDR3 is 17 residues. Trimming at V came to 1 base and at J to 9 bases, leaving 10 bases not matched to a gene. DNA for the CDR3: TGTGCCACCAGCAGAGCCCCCCGGGCTAGCGGGGGGGGTGAGCAGTTCTTC. This encodes CATSRAPRASGGGEQFF. Combining the CDR3 with reference TRBV15 and TRBJ2-1 gives the whole variable domain DAMVIQNPRYQVTQFGKPVTLSCSQTLNHNVMYWYQQKSSQAPKLLFHYYDKDFNNEADTPDNFQSRRPNTSFCFLDIRSPGLGDTAMYLCATSRAPRASGGGEQFFGPGTRLTVL.

V gene TRBV27 combines with J gene TRBJ1-5; D not resolved. There are 16 residues in the CDR3. CDR1 MNHEY and CDR2 SMNVEV come from the germline V gene (reference sequence). Trimming took 1 base from V and 6 from J, leaving 16 bases between them. The CDR3 reads CASSLLNGLEVQPQHF. The CDR3 DNA sequence: TGTGCCAGCAGTTTATTGAACGGGCTAGAGGTTCAGCCCCAGCATTTT.

The gene calls are TRBV9 and TRBJ2-5; D not certain. Germline V gene sequence: CDR1 SGDLS, CDR2 YYNGEE. V was pared by 3 bases and J by 4 bases, with 10 bases between. The CDR3 sequence is 13 residues long. The CDR3 DNA reads TGTGCCAGCAGCGCCGCCCCCGGAGAGACCCAGTACTTC. Residues: CASSAAPGETQYF.

This chain connects TRBV23-1 to TRBJ2-1; D unclear. TRBV23-1 belongs to the ORF category, with a function that is uncertain. This CDR3 contains 14 residues. The ends were cut back, 5 bases at V and 1 base at J, with 9 bases in the middle. DNA for the CDR3: TGCGCCAGCAGTTCCACACTTTCCTACAATGAGCAGTTCTTC. It codes for CASSSTLSYNEQFF.

The chain links TRBV27 to TRBJ1-2; 9 bases line up with TRBD1. Germline V gives CDR1 MNHEY, CDR2 SMNVEV (reference sequence). V shed 0 bases, J shed 4 bases, and the junction held 3 bases outside the gene matches. The CDR3 contains 15 residues. The CDR3 DNA follows: TGTGCCAGCAGTTTATCGGGACAGGGTCCCTATGGCTACACCTTC. Translation gives CASSLSGQGPYGYTF.

This sequence joins TRBV20-1 and TRBJ2-3; TRBD2 matches 10 bases. Germline CDR1 and CDR2: DFQATT and SNEGSKA (reference sequence). After removal of 4 bases from V and 3 bases from J, the junction contained 7 bases not matched to a gene. The CDR3 totals 15 residues. CDR3 region: CSATSGSTGTDTQYF. In nucleotides, the CDR3 is TGCAGTGCTACTAGCGGGAGTACGGGTACAGATACGCAGTATTTT.

The rearrangement uses TRBV7-9 and TRBJ2-5, with D perhaps matching TRBD2 (7 bases). The CDR3 consists of 14 residues. V lost 8 bases and J lost 2, with 15 bases in between. Germline V lookup: CDR1 SEHNR, CDR2 FQNEAQ (reference sequence). The CDR3 nucleotides are TGTGCCAGCGTGGGGGGGCAATATCAAGAGACCCAGTACTTC. Its translation: CASVGGQYQETQYF.

The chain recombines TRBV6-2 or TRBV6-3 with TRBJ2-5; no firm D call. Germline-derived CDR1 and CDR2 are MNHEY and SVGEGT. The CDR3 is 12 residues long. V shed 2 bases and J shed 10 bases, with 11 bases lying between them. Here the CDR3 reads CASSYEHGNQYF. The CDR3 bases are TGTGCCAGCAGTTACGAACATGGTAACCAGTACTTC.

The rearrangement uses TRBV20-1 and TRBJ2-3; the D is unclear. V lost 6 bases and J lost 10, with 14 bases in between. Germline V gene lookup returns CDR1 DFQATT and CDR2 SNEGSKA (reference sequence). This CDR3 has 11 amino acids. CDR3 nucleotides: TGCAGTGCCCTCGGTCCCCTCCCGCAGTATTTT. This gives the protein CSALGPLPQYF.

The chain couples TRBV20-1 to TRBJ2-1; D is unclear. The CDR3 runs 17 residues. Germline V gives CDR1 DFQATT, CDR2 SNEGSKA (reference sequence). The ends were cut back, 6 bases at V and 0 bases at J, with 21 bases in the middle. The CDR3 loop reads CSAKKGLSQSSYNEQFF. In nucleotides, the CDR3 is TGCAGTGCAAAAAAAGGTTTGAGTCAAAGCTCCTACAATGAGCAGTTCTTC.

V is TRBV7-2 and J is TRBJ2-7; TRBD1 aligns across 10 bases. Germline-derived CDR1 and CDR2 are SGHTA and FQGNSA. Trimming took 4 bases from V and 5 from J; bases not matched to a gene: 8. The CDR3 totals 15 residues. The CDR3 loop is CASSYTGTGAHEQYF. The DNA of the CDR3 is TGTGCCAGCAGCTACACCGGGACAGGGGCGCACGAGCAGTACTTC.

The chain carries TRBV5-6 and TRBJ1-2; D ambiguous. Trimming pared 2 bases from V and 4 bases from J, leaving 15 bases between. The length of the CDR3 is 15 residues. Germline values: CDR1 SGHDT, CDR2 YYEEEE. The CDR3 here is CASSFKSDRAYGYTF. The DNA of the CDR3 is TGTGCCAGCAGCTTCAAGTCCGATAGAGCCTATGGCTACACCTTC.

The chain carries TRBV30 and TRBJ1-2, with D possibly matching TRBD1 (6 bases). CDR1 is GTSNPN and CDR2 is SVGIG in the germline V gene (reference sequence). Trimming took off 4 bases at V and 8 bases at J, with 20 bases between the two ends. The CDR3 totals 14 residues. For the CDR3, the DNA is TGTGCCTGGATCCGGGCCTTAGGGGGGGACGGCTACACCTTC. It is translated as CAWIRALGGDGYTF. The full variable domain, with the rest looked up from reference TRBV30 and TRBJ1-2, is SQTIHQWPATLVQPVGSPLSLECTVEGTSNPNLYWYRQAAGRGLQLLFYSVGIGQISSEVPQNLSASRPQDRQFILSSKKLLLSDSGFYLCAWIRALGGDGYTFGSGTRLTVV.

The chain couples TRBV19 to TRBJ1-5, with D hard to call. V lost 8 bases, J lost 3 bases, and 17 bases lay in between. Germline V lookup: CDR1 LNHDA, CDR2 SQIVND (reference sequence). The CDR3 sequence is 15 residues long. In DNA form, the CDR3 reads TGTGCCAGTCACGAACCCCCAGGCACCAATCAGCCCCAGCATTTT. Its protein product is CASHEPPGTNQPQHF.

The CDR3 nucleotides are TGCAGTGCTAGAGGTCGTACAGGTCCTCAGCCCCAGCATTTT. This translates into CSARGRTGPQPQHF. The chain carries TRBV20-1 and TRBJ1-5; D might be TRBD1 (5 bases). Germline loops: CDR1 DFQATT, CDR2 SNEGSKA (reference sequence). V was clipped by 1 base and J by 6 bases, with 13 bases between them. CDR3 length: 14 amino acids.